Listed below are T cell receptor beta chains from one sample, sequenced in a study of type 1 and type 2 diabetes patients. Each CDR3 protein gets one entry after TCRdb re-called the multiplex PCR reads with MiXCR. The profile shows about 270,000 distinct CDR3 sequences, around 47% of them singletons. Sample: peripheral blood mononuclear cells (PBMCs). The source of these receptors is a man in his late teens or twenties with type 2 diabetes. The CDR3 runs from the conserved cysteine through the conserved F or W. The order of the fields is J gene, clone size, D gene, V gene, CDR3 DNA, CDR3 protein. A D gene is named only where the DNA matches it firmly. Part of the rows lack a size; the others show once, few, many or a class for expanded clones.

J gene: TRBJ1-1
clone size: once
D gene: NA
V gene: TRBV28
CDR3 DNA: TGTGCCAGCAGTTTATTGGACGGTCGTTGGGCTGAAGCTTTCTTT
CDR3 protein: CASSLLDGRWAEAFF

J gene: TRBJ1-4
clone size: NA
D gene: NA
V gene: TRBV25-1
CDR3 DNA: TGTGCCAGCAGTGGGTCAGGCGGGAAAAATGAAAAACTGTTTTTT
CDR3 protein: CASSGSGGKNEKLFF

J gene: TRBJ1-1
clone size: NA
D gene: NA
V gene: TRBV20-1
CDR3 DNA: TGCAGTGCTCCGGTTTTCGGAACTGAAGCTTTCTTT
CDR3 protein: CSAPVFGTEAFF

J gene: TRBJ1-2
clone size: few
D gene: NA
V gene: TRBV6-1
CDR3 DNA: TGTGCCAGCGGTGGCCTCTATGGCTACACCTTC
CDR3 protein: CASGGLYGYTF

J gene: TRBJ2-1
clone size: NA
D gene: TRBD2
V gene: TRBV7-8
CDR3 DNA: TGTGCCAGCAGCGCACGCCGCCCGACTAGCGGGAGCTCCTACAATGAGCAGTTCTTC
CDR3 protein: CASSARRPTSGSSYNEQFF

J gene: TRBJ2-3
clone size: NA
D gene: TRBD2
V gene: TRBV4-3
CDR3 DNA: TGCGCCAACAGCCCCCGCTCGGGACTAGGCCCAGATACGCAGTATTTT
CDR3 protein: CANSPRSGLGPDTQYF

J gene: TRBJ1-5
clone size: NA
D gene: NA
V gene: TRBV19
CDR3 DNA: TGTGCCAGTAGTACCACCCCGGGGGGCTGGGACAATCAGCCCCAGCATTTT
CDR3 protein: CASSTTPGGWDNQPQHF

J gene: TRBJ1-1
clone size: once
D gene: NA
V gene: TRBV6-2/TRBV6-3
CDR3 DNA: TGTGCCAGCAGTTACTCGGAGGCGGACGAAGCTTTCTTT
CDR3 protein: CASSYSEADEAFF

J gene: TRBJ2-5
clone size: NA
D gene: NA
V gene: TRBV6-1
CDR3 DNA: TGTGCCAGCAGTTTATTGGGCAGCCAAGAGACCCAGTACTTC
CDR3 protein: CASSLLGSQETQYF

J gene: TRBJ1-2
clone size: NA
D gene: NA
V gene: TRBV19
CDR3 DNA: TGTGCAAGCGGACTGGGAGCCTATGGCTACACCTTC
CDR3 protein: CASGLGAYGYTF

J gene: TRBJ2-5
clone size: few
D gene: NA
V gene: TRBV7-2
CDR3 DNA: TGTGCCAGCGGGCAGGCTTGGACCCAGTACTTC
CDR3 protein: CASGQAWTQYF

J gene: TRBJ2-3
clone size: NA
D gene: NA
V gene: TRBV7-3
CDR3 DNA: TGTGCCAGCAGCTTAACGTCTAGCTTCACAGATACGCAGTATTTT
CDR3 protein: CASSLTSSFTDTQYF

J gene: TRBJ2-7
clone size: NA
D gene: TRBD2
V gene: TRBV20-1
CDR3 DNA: TGCGGCCACGCTAGCGGGCCCTACGAGCAGTACTTC
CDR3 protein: CGHASGPYEQYF

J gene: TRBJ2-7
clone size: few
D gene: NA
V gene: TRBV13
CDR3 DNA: TGTGCCAGCAGCCTGACTAGTTTCCGGCACGAGCAGTACTTC
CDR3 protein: CASSLTSFRHEQYF

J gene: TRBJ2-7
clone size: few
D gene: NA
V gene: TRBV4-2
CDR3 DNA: TGTGCCAGCAGCCAAGGGGGGCGGGAGAAATTCTACGAGCAGTACTTC
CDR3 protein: CASSQGGREKFYEQYF

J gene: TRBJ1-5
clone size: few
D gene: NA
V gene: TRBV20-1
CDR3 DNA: TGCAGTGCTAGAGAACAAGGGAAAGGCAATCAGCCCCAGCATTTT
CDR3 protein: CSAREQGKGNQPQHF